This T cell receptor beta chain derives from a study of T-cell reconstitution after alpha-beta-depleted transplantation in children. This clonotype was detected many times. Its antigen remains unknown. The authors prepared the TCRbeta library with unique molecular identifiers. TCRdb reprocessed the PCR reads via MiXCR and lists one record per CDR3 protein. The table includes fewer than 350,000 distinct CDR3 sequences, around a tenth detected once. Study findings and constraints: Newly produced T cells mostly provided counts and TCRbeta diversity after one year, as hyperexpanded clones declined.

Germline V gene data show CDR1 as SGHTA and CDR2 as FQGTGA. Between the trimmed V and J ends, which lost 6 bases and 6 bases, there was a span of 14 bases. The CDR3 has 14 residues. The sample consisted of peripheral blood, taken 180 days after TCRalphabeta/CD19-depleted stem cell transplant. The TCR was taken from a male patient aged 2-9 years who had a stem cell transplant for chronic granulomatous disease, so the T cells may come from the graft donor. The chain combines TRBV7-3 with TRBJ2-2; a possible D gene is TRBD2 (5 bases). CDR3 coding DNA: TGTGCCAGCAGATCTAACCCCGGGGCCGGGGAGCTGTTTTTT. Residues: CASRSNPGAGELFF.